These T cell receptor beta chains were read from a single sample in a study of response to subunit inactivated influenza vaccine. From the RT-PCR reads, TCRdb called clonotypes with MiXCR, one entry per CDR3 protein. The sample yields over 650,000 distinct CDR3 sequences, roughly 18% seen once. The sample here was PBMCs from blood, taken more than 4 days after vaccination. These TCRs come from a man aged 50-59 years who received an inactivated influenza vaccine. The CDR3 runs from the conserved cysteine through the conserved F or W. A D gene is named only where the DNA matches it firmly. Some rows mark clone size as missing; the rest say once, few, many or name a class of expanded clone.

J: TRBJ2-1; D: NA; V: TRBV7-9; size: few; DNA: TGTGCCAGCAGCTTAGGACGGGATTCTTACAATGAGCAGTTCTTC; CDR3: CASSLGRDSYNEQFF
J: TRBJ1-2; D: NA; V: TRBV20-1; size: few; DNA: TGCAGTGCTAGTATCGGGGGGGCAGACTATGGCTACACCTTC; CDR3: CSASIGGADYGYTF
J: TRBJ2-3; D: NA; V: TRBV6-5; size: NA; DNA: TGTGCCAGCAGTTACGCAGTTCCGGGGGCAGGCACCGGGACAGATACGCAGTATTTT; CDR3: CASSYAVPGAGTGTDTQYF
J: TRBJ2-2; D: NA; V: TRBV7-2; size: NA; DNA: TGTGCCAGCAGCATTAGCCCCACAGGGGAGCTGTTTTTT; CDR3: CASSISPTGELFF
J: TRBJ2-1; D: TRBD2; V: TRBV5-6; size: few; DNA: TGTGCCAGCAGCCCGGCCCAGCTAGCGGGGCCTTACAATGAGCAGTTCTTC; CDR3: CASSPAQLAGPYNEQFF
J: TRBJ2-7; D: NA; V: TRBV7-2; size: NA; DNA: TGTGCCAGCACCCCGCAGATCCCTAACAACGAGCAGTACTTC; CDR3: CASTPQIPNNEQYF
J: TRBJ1-6; D: NA; V: TRBV7-9; size: NA; DNA: TGTGCCAGCAGCTTAGAGGGCAGCAATTCACCCCTCCACTTT; CDR3: CASSLEGSNSPLHF
J: TRBJ2-5; D: TRBD1; V: TRBV20-1; size: NA; DNA: TGCAGTGCTAGAAGGACAGGGGGGGTCCAAGAGACCCAGTACTTC; CDR3: CSARRTGGVQETQYF
J: TRBJ2-3; D: TRBD2; V: TRBV5-5; size: few; DNA: TGTGCCAGCAGCTTGATGACTAGCAGGGTTACGCAGTATTTT; CDR3: CASSLMTSRVTQYF
J: TRBJ1-1; D: NA; V: TRBV5-1; size: few; DNA: TGCGCCAGCAGCTCCACATTGAACACTGAAGCTTTCTTT; CDR3: CASSSTLNTEAFF
J: TRBJ1-5; D: NA; V: TRBV10-3; size: NA; DNA: TGTGCCATCAGTTCAGAACCCAATCAGCCCCAGCATTTT; CDR3: CAISSEPNQPQHF
J: TRBJ2-5; D: NA; V: TRBV12-3/TRBV12-4; size: NA; DNA: TGTGCCAGCACCCGGGACCATCAAGAGACCCAGTACTTC; CDR3: CASTRDHQETQYF
J: TRBJ2-2; D: NA; V: TRBV12-3/TRBV12-4; size: many; DNA: TGTGCCAGCAGTTTTGGTTTATTCGAGAACACCGGGGAGCTGTTTTTT; CDR3: CASSFGLFENTGELFF
J: TRBJ2-1; D: TRBD2; V: TRBV4-3; size: NA; DNA: TGCGCCAGCAGCCGAGAGCCAGCGGGAGCGGCTGAGCAGTTCTTC; CDR3: CASSREPAGAAEQFF
J: TRBJ2-2; D: NA; V: TRBV25-1; size: NA; DNA: TGTGCCAGCAGTGAAAGCAGGGTGCACACCGGGGAGCTGTTTTTT; CDR3: CASSESRVHTGELFF
J: TRBJ2-7; D: NA; V: TRBV28; size: NA; DNA: TGTGCCAGCAGTTCTACAGGGACTCCCTACGAGCAGTACTTC; CDR3: CASSSTGTPYEQYF
J: TRBJ2-6; D: NA; V: TRBV12-3/TRBV12-4; size: NA; DNA: TGTGCCTGCAGTTTCTCTAAACGGGGGCAGGTCTCTGGGGCCAACGTCCTGACTTTC; CDR3: CACSFSKRGQVSGANVLTF
J: TRBJ1-6; D: NA; V: TRBV12-3/TRBV12-4; size: many; DNA: TGTGCCAGCAGTTTAACAGGGTTGAATTCACCCCTCCACTTT; CDR3: CASSLTGLNSPLHF
J: TRBJ2-1; D: TRBD1; V: TRBV6-5; size: NA; DNA: TGTGCCAGCAGTTACCGGGGACAGGGTGAGCAGTTCTTC; CDR3: CASSYRGQGEQFF
J: TRBJ2-7; D: TRBD1; V: TRBV29-1; size: few; DNA: TGCAGCGTTGAAGGCAGGCCGGGACAGGGTTTCTACGAGCAGTACTTC; CDR3: CSVEGRPGQGFYEQYF
J: TRBJ1-5; D: NA; V: TRBV7-9; size: few; DNA: TGTGCCAGCAGCCGATATGGGGAAGGGCCCCAGCATTTT; CDR3: CASSRYGEGPQHF
J: TRBJ2-1; D: NA; V: TRBV11-2; size: NA; DNA: TGTGCCAGCAGCTCCCCCTCGCGCGGCCAGCGGAGCTACAATGAGCAGTTCTTC; CDR3: CASSSPSRGQRSYNEQFF
J: TRBJ2-1; D: NA; V: TRBV9; size: once; DNA: TGTGCCACCAGCGTAGGTTCAAGCCTGACTATGGATGAGCAGTTCTTC; CDR3: CATSVGSSLTMDEQFF
J: TRBJ2-5; D: NA; V: TRBV20-1; size: few; DNA: TGCAGTGCTAGAGCCCCAGCGGGAGAGACCCAGTACTTC; CDR3: CSARAPAGETQYF